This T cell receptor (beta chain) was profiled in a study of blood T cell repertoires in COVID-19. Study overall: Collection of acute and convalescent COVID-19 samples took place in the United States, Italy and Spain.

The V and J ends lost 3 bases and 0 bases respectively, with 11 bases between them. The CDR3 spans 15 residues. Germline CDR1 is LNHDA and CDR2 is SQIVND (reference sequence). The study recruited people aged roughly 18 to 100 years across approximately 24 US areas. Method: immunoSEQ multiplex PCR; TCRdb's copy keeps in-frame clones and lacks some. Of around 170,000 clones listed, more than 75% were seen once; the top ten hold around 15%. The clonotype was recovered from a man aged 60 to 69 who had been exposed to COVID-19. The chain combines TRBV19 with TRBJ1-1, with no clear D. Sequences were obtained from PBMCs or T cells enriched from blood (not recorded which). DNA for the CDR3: TGTGCCAGTAGTATCGTCGGCGGCCTGAACACTGAAGCTTTCTTT. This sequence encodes CASSIVGGLNTEAFF.